The 14 T cell receptor beta chains reported below all come from one sample, sequenced in a study of tumor-infiltrating lymphocytes in primary liver carcinoma. Starting material for RNA and DNA co-extraction consisted of roughly 19-30 mg of unsorted bulk tissue. The template, around 540 ng total RNA, yielded TCR beta cDNA made with a constant-region primer. ARM-PCR, slightly modified, supplied the TCR beta libraries through three nested multiplex PCR rounds. PCR rounds one and two used TRBV1-TRBV30 forward primers with a C-beta reverse primer for approximately 11 cycles each. MiXCR, applied by TCRdb to the multiplex PCR reads, yields one record per CDR3 protein. The top ten hold 8.1% of the sample, which has 95,000 to 150,000 distinct CDR3 sequences, about two thirds seen once. Sequencing was performed on tumor-adjacent normal liver tissue. These TCRs come from a woman aged 55-69 years with primary liver carcinoma and hepatitis B virus infection.

This clonotype was recorded many times. V gene TRBV6-1 combines with J gene TRBJ2-3, with TRBD2 matching 10 bases. The CDR3 has 16 residues. The trim removed 6 bases at V and 6 bases at J, leaving 12 bases unmatched. Germline loops: CDR1 MNHNS, CDR2 SASEGT. The CDR3 coding sequence is TGTGCCAGCAGAGGGACTAGCGCCGAGAGTGGGGATACGCAGTATTTT. Translating it yields CASRGTSAESGDTQYF.

About this clonotype itself: Compared with germline, one end of the junction differs, possibly owing to a read error. The chain carries TRBV28 and TRBJ2-5; 10 nucleotides align to TRBD1. The CDR3 has 15 amino acids. Germline CDR1 MDHEN, CDR2 SYDVKM. The CDR3 bases are TGTGCCAGCAGTACCTGGGACAGGGGAAAAGAGACCCAATACTTC. Protein sequence: CASSTWDRGKETQYF.

CDR3 nucleotides: TGTGCCAGCTACAAGGATGCGGGGCTCACAGATACGCAGTATTTT. This codes for CASYKDAGLTDTQYF. This chain joins TRBV6-1 and TRBJ2-3, with D possibly being TRBD2 (6 bases). V lost 8 bases to trimming and J lost 2 bases, with 17 bases between them. The CDR3 has 15 amino acids. Per the germline V gene, CDR1 is MNHNS and CDR2 is SASEGT.

This clonotype has only a few counts. The chain employs TRBV7-9 and TRBJ2-2; D is possibly TRBD2 (6 bases). Germline V gene sequence: CDR1 SEHNR, CDR2 FQNEAQ (reference sequence). Trimming left V 0 bases short and J 4 bases short, with 9 bases between. The CDR3 runs to 15 residues. CDR3 in amino acids: CASSLAGAGTGELFF. The DNA of the CDR3 is TGTGCCAGCAGCTTAGCGGGAGCGGGCACCGGGGAGCTGTTTTTT.

On this clonotype: A read error may explain this, as a much larger clone is one base away. This sequence joins TRBV28 and TRBJ2-7; perhaps TRBD1 as D (6 bases). The CDR3 extends over 14 amino acids. The germline gives CDR1 MDHEN, CDR2 SYDVKM. CDR3 in DNA: TGTGCCAGCAGTCCAAACCACAGGGTCCACGAGCAGCACTTC. This sequence encodes CASSPNHRVHEQHF.

V is TRBV7-3 and J is TRBJ1-1, with D unclear. Germline-derived CDR1 and CDR2 are SGHTA and FQGTGA. V lost 0 bases, J lost 5 bases, and 13 bases lay in between. The CDR3 is made up of 15 amino acids. The CDR3 sequence: CASSLTEGTGTEAFF. The CDR3 DNA reads TGTGCCAGCAGCTTAACAGAGGGCACGGGAACTGAAGCTTTCTTT. Using reference TRBV7-3 and TRBJ1-1 for the parts outside the CDR3, the full variable domain is GAGVSQTPSNKVTEKGKYVELRCDPISGHTALYWYRQSLGQGPEFLIYFQGTGAADDSGLPNDRFFAVRPEGSVSTLKIQRTERGDSAVYLCASSLTEGTGTEAFFGQGTRLTVV.

Concerning this clonotype itself: A much larger clone lies one base from this, so it may be a read error. The chain links TRBV7-9 to TRBJ2-3; no clear D gene. The CDR3 loop spans 13 amino acids. Per germline, CDR1 SEHNR and CDR2 FQNEAQ (reference sequence). This CDR3 reads CASNSQSTDTRYF. CDR3 in DNA: TGTGCCAGCAATTCCCAAAGCACAGATACGCGGTATTTT.

The genes are TRBV5-5 and TRBJ2-7; D not resolved. The CDR3 runs to 12 residues. CDR1 and CDR2 (germline): SGHKS, YYEKEE (reference sequence). Trimming left V 10 bases short and J 6 bases short, with 17 bases between. Here the CDR3 reads CACTCVTGEQYF. DNA for the CDR3: TGTGCCTGCACCTGCGTTACGGGCGAGCAGTACTTC.

Concerning this clonotype: The junction does not match germline at one end; this may be a read error. The chain uses TRBV10-2 and TRBJ2-2; tentative D call: TRBD2 (6 bases). CDR3 size: 13 residues. The germline V gene encodes CDR1 WSHSY and CDR2 SAAADI. This CDR3 reads CATKEGTVGELFF. In nucleotides, the CDR3 is TGTGCCACCAAGGAGGGAACGGTCGGGGAGCTGTTTTTT.

In regard to this clonotype: At one boundary the junction diverges from the germline segment, which might be a read error. The chain couples TRBV29-1 to TRBJ2-2; D may correspond to TRBD1 or TRBD2 (5 bases each). Germline values: CDR1 SQVTM, CDR2 ANQGSEA. CDR3 size: 14 residues. CDR3 loop: CSAWGVRNTGELFF. The CDR3 DNA sequence: TGTAGCGCCTGGGGCGTGAGAAACACCGGGGAGCTGTTTTTT.

This clonotype has a single count. Relative to the germline gene, one junction end is altered; a read error may explain this. The rearrangement links TRBV13 to TRBJ2-1, with D possibly TRBD1 on 5 matching bases. CDR1 is PRHDT and CDR2 is FYEKMQ in the germline V gene (reference sequence). CDR3 length equals 15 residues. CDR3 residues: CASSLGAERGNEQFF. DNA for the CDR3: TGTGCCAGTAGCTTAGGGGCAGAAAGGGGAAATGAGCAGTTCTTC.

This rearrangement joins TRBV9 to TRBJ2-6; D possibly corresponds to TRBD1 (6 bases). The germline V gene encodes CDR1 SGDLS and CDR2 YYNGEE. The CDR3 has 18 residues. V was cut by 7 bases and J by 0 bases, with 20 bases left in between. The CDR3, as DNA: TGTGCCAGCGGCATGAGGGTGGACAGTTCCTCTGGGGCCAACGTCCTGACTTTC. It is translated as CASGMRVDSSSGANVLTF.

About this clonotype itself: This sequence may be a read error, since a much larger clone differs from it by one base. This chain connects TRBV28 to TRBJ1-5, with TRBD1 matching 9 bases. CDR3 length: 15 amino acids. The junction had 7 bases not matched to a gene; V was cut back by 4 bases and J by 6 bases. The germline CDR1 and CDR2 sequences are MDHEN and SYDVKM. Here the CDR3 reads CASSSGTGRGQPQHF. CDR3 DNA: TGTGCCAGCAGTTCCGGGACAGGGCGGGGTCAGCCCCAGCATTTT.

On this clonotype: At one end the junction does not follow the germline gene, possibly because of a read error. V and J are TRBV29-1 and TRBJ1-5; a possible D gene is TRBD1 (6 bases). The CDR3 has 14 residues. Germline V gives CDR1 SQVTM, CDR2 ANQGSEA. CDR3 DNA: TGCAGCGTTTGTGTGGGGGCTGAGTATCAGCCCCAGCGTTTT. Encoded protein: CSVCVGAEYQPQRF.